Shown below are 21 T cell receptor beta chains from a single sample sequenced in a study of blood T cell repertoires in COVID-19. The repertoire was sequenced with immunoSEQ multiplex PCR; TCRdb's copy has only in-frame clones and lacks some. Found here are 250,000 or so clones, about 83% of them singletons; the top ten hold roughly 5.5%. Material for sequencing was peripheral blood. The origin of the receptors is a human donor in a cohort sampled during active COVID-19.

The chain recombines TRBV19 with TRBJ2-7; possibly TRBD2 for D (5 bases). Trimming removed 4 bases from V and 0 bases from J, with 13 bases in between. Germline V gives CDR1 LNHDA, CDR2 SQIVND (reference sequence). The CDR3 runs to 15 residues. The CDR3 protein is CASSTRTGSSYEQYF. In DNA, the CDR3 is TGTGCCAGTAGTACTCGGACTGGGAGCTCCTACGAGCAGTACTTC.

The CDR3 loop is CASGQEAASRGYTF. The CDR3 nucleotides read TGTGCCAGCGGCCAAGAGGCCGCCTCGAGGGGCTACACCTTC. The gene calls are TRBV6-6 and TRBJ1-2; no definite D call. The germline V gene has CDR1 MNHNY and CDR2 SVGAGI (reference sequence). This CDR3 comprises 14 residues. The germline V and J ends were trimmed by 8 bases and 8 bases, with 21 bases remaining between them.

This clone was seen just once. The chain has TRBV28 and TRBJ1-2; 9 bases are a match to TRBD1. CDR3 size: 16 residues. Germline V lookup: CDR1 MDHEN, CDR2 SYDVKM. The V gene end was trimmed by 4 bases and the J gene end by 2 bases; junction bases not matched to a gene: 8. The CDR3, as DNA: TGTGCCAGCAGTTCCTTCGACAGGGGGATAAACTATGGCTACACCTTC. It specifies CASSSFDRGINYGYTF.

V gene TRBV5-5 combines with J gene TRBJ1-1; D gene unclear. The CDR3 consists of 17 residues. V lost 4 bases and J 1 base, leaving 20 bases between the germline ends. From germline, CDR1 is SGHKS and CDR2 YYEKEE (reference sequence). The CDR3 protein is CASSPQASRAGNTEAFF. The CDR3 bases are TGTGCCAGCAGCCCCCAGGCGTCTAGGGCGGGGAACACTGAAGCTTTCTTT.

The V gene is TRBV24-1, the J gene TRBJ2-5, with unresolved D. The CDR3 is 15 residues long. Trimming pared 0 bases from V and 2 bases from J, leaving 9 bases between. CDR1 is KGHDR and CDR2 is SFDVKD in the germline V gene. CDR3 DNA: TGTGCCACCAGTGATTTGTTGGGCAGTCAAGAGACCCAGTACTTC. As protein: CATSDLLGSQETQYF.

The genes are TRBV27 and TRBJ1-5; 8 bases fit TRBD1. V lost 5 bases to trimming and J lost 1 base; unmatched junction nucleotides: 22. This CDR3 has 21 residues. Germline V gives CDR1 MNHEY, CDR2 SMNVEV (reference sequence). The CDR3 sequence is CASSPRLGQGPKSESNQPQHF. The CDR3 DNA reads as TGTGCCAGCAGTCCTCGATTAGGACAGGGCCCAAAATCGGAGAGCAATCAGCCCCAGCATTTT.

This clone came up once. This rearrangement joins TRBV19 to TRBJ1-5, with TRBD1 matching 9 bases. Germline V CDR1 and CDR2: LNHDA, SQIVND (reference sequence). The J segment lost 1 base and the V segment lost 3 bases, leaving 4 bases of the junction unmatched. CDR3 length: 16 residues. CDR3 DNA: TGTGCCAGTAGTATGGGGACAGGGAGGAGCAATCAGCCCCAGCATTTT. Its protein product is CASSMGTGRSNQPQHF. The entire variable domain, with the rest obtained from reference TRBV19 and TRBJ1-5, is as follows: DGGITQSPKYLFRKEGQNVTLSCEQNLNHDAMYWYRQDPGQGLRLIYYSQIVNDFQKGDIAEGYSVSREKKESFPLTVTSAQKNPTAFYLCASSMGTGRSNQPQHFGDGTRLSIL.

The genes are TRBV5-1 and TRBJ1-3, with 8 bases matching TRBD1. V lost 2 bases to trimming and J lost 5 bases; unmatched junction nucleotides: 3. This CDR3 spans 14 amino acids. Germline V gene data show CDR1 as SGHRS and CDR2 as YFSETQ. In nucleotides, the CDR3 is TGCGCCAGCAGCTTCGGACAGGGCAGAAACACCATATATTTT. This sequence encodes CASSFGQGRNTIYF.

V and J are TRBV6-5 and TRBJ1-1; D gene uncertain. The CDR3 has 16 amino acids. Germline V gene data show CDR1 as MNHEY and CDR2 as SVGAGI. V was shortened by 3 bases and J by 3 bases, with 17 bases between the two germline ends. Here the CDR3 reads CASSYSTPPQHTEAFF. The CDR3 coding sequence is TGTGCCAGCAGTTATTCGACACCCCCGCAACACACTGAAGCTTTCTTT.

The chain is built from TRBV11-2 and TRBJ2-1; a weak D match, TRBD2 (6 bases). Germline CDR1 SGHAT, CDR2 FQNNGV. The V and J ends lost 0 bases and 15 bases respectively, with 18 bases between them. The CDR3 has 14 residues. In nucleotides, the CDR3 is TGTGCCAGCAGCTTAGATCAGGGAGGCCCTAGGCGGTTCTTC. It specifies CASSLDQGGPRRFF. Complete variable domain (other parts from reference TRBV11-2 and TRBJ2-1): EAGVAQSPRYKIIEKRQSVAFWCNPISGHATLYWYQQILGQGPKLLIQFQNNGVVDDSQLPKDRFSAERLKGVDSTLKIQPAKLEDSAVYLCASSLDQGGPRRFFGPGTRLTVL.

This sequence joins TRBV2 and TRBJ2-1; perhaps TRBD1 as D (5 bases). CDR3 size: 16 residues. Germline loops: CDR1 SNHLY, CDR2 FYNNEI. The V gene lost 1 base and the J gene lost 7 bases, with 17 bases spanning the gap. The DNA of the CDR3 is TGTGCCAGCAGTGAAGGGGGTGCGGCAGGGTGGAATGAGCAGTTCTTC. Protein sequence: CASSEGGAAGWNEQFF.

This sequence joins TRBV10-2 and TRBJ2-5; D might be TRBD1 (5 bases). This CDR3 spans 15 amino acids. Between the trimmed V and J ends, which lost 10 bases and 2 bases, there was a span of 20 bases. Germline-derived CDR1 and CDR2 are WSHSY and SAAADI. DNA for the CDR3: TGCGCCACGCGAAGACAGTACCAAAGACAAGAGACCCAGTACTTC. Its protein is CATRRQYQRQETQYF.

Concerning this clone: A junction end diverges from the germline sequence, so it may reflect a read error. The chain combines TRBV7-7 with TRBJ2-1, with 11 bases matching TRBD2. The CDR3 totals 14 residues. Germline V lookup: CDR1 SSHAT, CDR2 FNYEAQ (reference sequence). The CDR3 reads CASSLAGGRNEQFF. The CDR3 DNA follows: TGTGCTAGCAGCTTAGCGGGGGGGCGGAATGAGCAGTTCTTC.

The chain links TRBV4-1 to TRBJ2-7, with TRBD2 matching over 7 bases. Germline V lookup: CDR1 MGHRA, CDR2 YSYEKL. The CDR3 consists of 17 residues. The junction had 16 bases not matched to a gene; V was cut back by 4 bases and J by 4 bases. The CDR3 region is CASSLATRASGKYEQYF. In DNA, the CDR3 is TGCGCCAGCAGCCTTGCAACTCGGGCTAGCGGAAAGTACGAGCAGTACTTC.

V gene TRBV12-5 combines with J gene TRBJ1-3; TRBD1 matches 8 bases. Trimming removed 6 bases from V and 2 bases from J; junction bases left unmatched: 9. CDR1 is LGHNT and CDR2 is FRNRAP in the germline V gene. This CDR3 region has 16 residues. The DNA for the CDR3 is TGTGCTAGTGGCTTTACCGGACAGGGAGCTGGAAACACCATATATTTT. It translates to CASGFTGQGAGNTIYF.

V usage is TRBV6-6 and J usage is TRBJ1-1; 9 bases map to TRBD1. The CDR3 spans 15 residues. Per the germline V gene, CDR1 is MNHNY and CDR2 is SVGAGI (reference sequence). The J segment lost 0 bases and the V segment lost 5 bases, leaving 4 bases of the junction unmatched. The chain's CDR3 is CASSPGTGLNTEAFF. DNA for the CDR3: TGTGCCAGCAGTCCCGGGACAGGGCTGAACACTGAAGCTTTCTTT.

V and J are TRBV5-1 and TRBJ1-1; TRBD1 might be the D (5 bases). CDR1 and CDR2 from the germline V gene are SGHRS and YFSETQ. Deletions cut 5 bases from V and 0 bases from J, with 17 bases between. The CDR3 covers 16 residues. CDR3 region: CASSPGGAKMNTEAFF. Written as DNA, the CDR3 is TGCGCCAGCAGTCCGGGAGGGGCAAAAATGAACACTGAAGCTTTCTTT.

The rearrangement joins TRBV6-5 to TRBJ2-2; 12 bases fit TRBD2. The CDR3 totals 16 residues. CDR1 and CDR2 (germline): MNHEY, SVGAGI. J gave up 4 bases and V 1 base, and 1 base lay outside the gene matches. The CDR3 DNA reads as TGTGCCAGCAGTTACTTGGGACTAGCGGGCACCGGGGAGCTGTTTTTT. It is translated as CASSYLGLAGTGELFF.

This chain connects TRBV19 to TRBJ2-1, with 7 bases that match TRBD1. CDR3 length: 15 residues. CDR1 and CDR2 from the germline V gene are LNHDA and SQIVND (reference sequence). Losses at the gene ends were 5 bases for V and 2 bases for J; bases not matched to a gene: 6. The CDR3 loop is CASSQDRETYNEQFF. The DNA of the CDR3 is TGTGCCAGTAGTCAAGACAGGGAGACCTACAATGAGCAGTTCTTC. The variable domain in full, completed from reference TRBV19 and TRBJ2-1, reads DGGITQSPKYLFRKEGQNVTLSCEQNLNHDAMYWYRQDPGQGLRLIYYSQIVNDFQKGDIAEGYSVSREKKESFPLTVTSAQKNPTAFYLCASSQDRETYNEQFFGPGTRLTVL.

In this sample, this clone turned up once. This chain connects TRBV5-1 to TRBJ2-3; 8 nucleotides line up with TRBD2. With V trimmed by 3 bases and J by 5 bases, 5 bases remained unmatched. CDR3 size: 14 residues. In germline, CDR1 is SGHRS, CDR2 YFSETQ. In DNA, the CDR3 is TGCGCCAGCAGCTCCGGGGGGGTTGGAGATACGCAGTATTTT. It codes for CASSSGGVGDTQYF.

There are a few counts of this clone. This CDR3 is CASSSPTLDRAFYGYTF. DNA of the CDR3: TGTGCCAGCAGTTCGCCTACCCTGGACAGGGCCTTCTATGGCTACACCTTC. The genes are TRBV27 and TRBJ1-2; 8 bases line up with TRBD1. This CDR3 is built from 17 residues. Trimming at V came to 4 bases and at J to 4 bases, leaving 14 bases not matched to a gene. Germline V gives CDR1 MNHEY, CDR2 SMNVEV (reference sequence).